One and the same sample provided the 15 T cell receptor beta chains below, sequenced in a study of graft-versus-host responses after intestinal transplantation. Clones were read by immunoSEQ multiplex PCR, and TCRdb kept only the in-frame ones, dropping some. The table shows approximately 74,000 clones, with 92% occurring only once. The material sequenced was PBMCs, taken 98 days after intestinal transplantation. The receptors originated from a human patient who received an intestinal transplant, so some T cells may come from the graft donor.

The chain uses TRBV5-1 and TRBJ2-3; 10 bases match TRBD2. Per the germline V gene, CDR1 is SGHRS and CDR2 is YFSETQ. The V segment lost 3 bases and the J segment 3 bases; nucleotides outside the gene matches: 4. The CDR3 is 15 amino acids. Here the CDR3 DNA reads TGCGCCAGCAGCTCTAGCGGGAGTAGGACAGATACGCAGTATTTT. This codes for CASSSSGSRTDTQYF.

This rearrangement joins TRBV27 to TRBJ2-7, with 12 bases lining up with TRBD2. Germline trimming cut 4 bases from V and 1 base from J; bases unmatched to any gene: 5. The CDR3 spans 16 residues. The V gene's germline CDR1 is MNHEY and CDR2 SMNVEV (reference sequence). CDR3 loop: CASSWLTSGGSYEQYF. The CDR3 DNA reads TGTGCCAGCAGTTGGCTAACTAGCGGGGGGTCCTACGAGCAGTACTTC.

The genes are TRBV10-3 and TRBJ1-2, with a possible D match to TRBD1 (5 bases). The CDR3 sequence is 13 residues long. Per the germline V gene, CDR1 is ENHRY and CDR2 is SYGVKD. V gave up 2 bases and J gave up 3 bases, with 7 bases separating them. CDR3 sequence: CAISELGDYGYTF. CDR3 in DNA: TGTGCCATCAGTGAGCTAGGGGACTATGGCTACACCTTC.

The rearrangement links TRBV5-6 to TRBJ2-1; a possible D gene is TRBD2 (6 bases). The V gene lost 1 base and the J gene lost 7 bases, with 12 bases spanning the gap. This CDR3 comprises 14 residues. Germline V gene data show CDR1 as SGHDT and CDR2 as YYEEEE. The CDR3 protein is CASSLRPGANEQFF. The DNA for the CDR3 is TGTGCCAGCAGCTTGAGACCGGGAGCGAATGAGCAGTTCTTC. The full variable domain, completed using reference TRBV5-6 and TRBJ2-1, is DAGVTQSPTHLIKTRGQQVTLRCSPKSGHDTVSWYQQALGQGPQFIFQYYEEEERQRGNFPDRFSGHQFPNYSSELNVNALLLGDSALYLCASSLRPGANEQFFGPGTRLTVL.

The chain employs TRBV7-3 and TRBJ1-1; a possible D gene is TRBD1 (5 bases). This CDR3 contains 13 residues. The ends were cut back, 6 bases at V and 4 bases at J, with 12 bases in the middle. The germline CDR1 and CDR2 sequences are SGHTA and FQGTGA. CDR3 region: CASSFPGATEAFF. CDR3 nucleotide sequence: TGTGCCAGCAGTTTCCCCGGGGCCACTGAAGCTTTCTTT.

The rearrangement uses TRBV6-5 and TRBJ2-2; possibly TRBD1 for D (5 bases). The CDR3 totals 15 residues. Trimming took 0 bases from V and 5 from J, leaving 10 bases between them. Germline loops: CDR1 MNHEY, CDR2 SVGAGI. CDR3 in DNA: TGTGCCAGCAGTTACTCAGACAGAGGTACCGGGGAGCTGTTTTTT. Its translation: CASSYSDRGTGELFF.

This rearrangement joins TRBV27 to TRBJ1-2, with no clear D. The CDR3 extends over 15 amino acids. The ends were cut back, 5 bases at V and 3 bases at J, with 16 bases in the middle. Germline values: CDR1 MNHEY, CDR2 SMNVEV (reference sequence). The CDR3 nucleotides read TGTGCCAGCAGTCAAAAAGGGTGGGTTGACTATGGCTACACCTTC. This codes for CASSQKGWVDYGYTF.

The rearrangement joins TRBV14 to TRBJ1-2; no firm D call. V was clipped by 4 bases and J by 2 bases, with 8 bases between them. This CDR3 has 13 residues. Germline-derived CDR1 and CDR2 are SGHDN and FVKESK. The CDR3 loop is CASSPDLNYGYTF. The CDR3 coding sequence is TGTGCCAGCAGCCCTGACCTAAACTATGGCTACACCTTC.

The chain couples TRBV7-9 to TRBJ1-5; weak D call: TRBD1 (6 bases). V lost 4 bases to trimming and J lost 0 bases, with 10 bases between them. Germline V gene data show CDR1 as SEHNR and CDR2 as FQNEAQ (reference sequence). The CDR3 is 15 amino acids. The chain's CDR3 is CASSWDIDSNQPQHF. DNA for the CDR3: TGTGCCAGCAGCTGGGACATAGATAGCAATCAGCCCCAGCATTTT.

This clone was seen just once. This chain connects TRBV18 to TRBJ2-7; 7 bases are a match to TRBD2. Germline V lookup: CDR1 KGHSH, CDR2 LQKENI. After removal of 8 bases from V and 3 bases from J, the junction contained 4 bases not matched to a gene. The CDR3 spans 12 residues. In nucleotides, the CDR3 is TGTGCCAGCCCGACTAGCTTCTACGAGCAGTACTTC. This codes for CASPTSFYEQYF.

The chain combines TRBV15 with TRBJ2-5; D could derive from TRBD1 or TRBD2 (5 bases each). Trimming shortened V by 0 bases and J by 5 bases, and 10 bases separated the two germline ends. This CDR3 is 14 amino acids long. Germline CDR1 is LNHNV and CDR2 is YYDKDF (reference sequence). The CDR3 protein is CATSRDPEGETQYF. The CDR3 DNA reads as TGTGCCACCAGCAGAGATCCAGAGGGGGAGACCCAGTACTTC.

The CDR3 is CASSRIPGQEGDGYTF. DNA for the CDR3: TGCGCCAGCAGTCGGATACCGGGACAGGAAGGGGATGGCTACACCTTC. V is TRBV4-1 and J is TRBJ1-2, with 8 bases aligning to TRBD1. This CDR3 contains 16 residues. Germline-derived CDR1 and CDR2 are MGHRA and YSYEKL. V was pared by 6 bases and J by 6 bases, with 15 bases of the junction left unmatched.

V gene TRBV6-1 combines with J gene TRBJ2-7; the D is unclear. Germline CDR1 MNHNS, CDR2 SASEGT. CDR3 length equals 11 residues. V gave up 5 bases and J gave up 3 bases, with 5 bases separating them. The CDR3: CASSPYYEQYF. CDR3 coding DNA: TGTGCCAGCAGTCCTTACTACGAGCAGTACTTC.

The chain is built from TRBV7-3 and TRBJ2-1; 8 bases map to TRBD2. V was pared by 5 bases and J by 0 bases, with 18 bases of the junction left unmatched. CDR3 length: 20 residues. Germline V gene sequence: CDR1 SGHTA, CDR2 FQGTGA. The CDR3 DNA reads TGTGCCAGCAGCCCGAAGCGGGAGTTGGTTGAATCTGACTCCTACAATGAGCAGTTCTTC. Amino acid sequence: CASSPKRELVESDSYNEQFF.

CDR3 loop: CASSFPLYGRDTQYF. CDR3 DNA sequence: TGTGCCAGCAGCTTCCCCCTCTACGGTAGGGATACGCAGTATTTT. The rearrangement links TRBV5-4 to TRBJ2-3; D gene uncertain. Germline CDR1 SGHNT, CDR2 YYREEE (reference sequence). This CDR3 contains 15 residues. Trimming cost V 2 bases and J 6 bases, with 16 bases left between them. Together with reference TRBV5-4 and TRBJ2-3, the CDR3 gives the full variable domain: ETGVTQSPTHLIKTRGQQVTLRCSSQSGHNTVSWYQQALGQGPQFIFQYYREEENGRGNFPPRFSGLQFPNYSSELNVNALELDDSALYLCASSFPLYGRDTQYFGPGTRLTVL.